This TCR beta chain stems from a study of T cells in Graves' hyperthyroidism and ophthalmopathy. Study-wide background: Peripheral blood was acquired at first diagnosis, ahead of any therapy whatsoever.

Blood sampling occurred at first hyperthyroidism diagnosis, ahead of any ophthalmopathy symptoms. The V gene end was trimmed by 3 bases and the J gene end by 4 bases; junction bases not matched to a gene: 6. CDR1 is SEHNR, CDR2 FQNEAQ, per germline (reference sequence). This CDR3 spans 14 amino acids. It was RNA transcripts that yielded the amplified TCR beta CDR3 regions. A first-round RT-PCR of the TCR CDR3 used the HTBI primer set. TCRdb fed the multiplex PCR reads into MiXCR, producing one record per CDR3 protein. The sample yields about 770,000 distinct CDR3 sequences, about 17% seen once. Study results and caveats: Most clonotypes expanded in the thyroid (above 0.001) were also present in blood.

To note about this clonotype: The antigen is not known.

The rearrangement uses TRBV7-9 and TRBJ2-7, with TRBD1 matching over 7 bases. Sequencing used blood. The sequence derives from a woman aged 45-65 years with Graves' hyperthyroidism that later progressed to Graves' ophthalmopathy. Here the CDR3 reads CASSFGTEIYEQYF. The DNA for the CDR3 is TGTGCCAGCAGCTTTGGGACAGAAATTTACGAGCAGTACTTC. Full variable domain (missing parts from reference TRBV7-9 and TRBJ2-7): DTGVSQNPRHKITKRGQNVTFRCDPISEHNRLYWYRQTLGQGPEFLTYFQNEAQLEKSRLLSDRFSAERPKGSFSTLEIQRTEQGDSAMYLCASSFGTEIYEQYFGPGTRLTVT.